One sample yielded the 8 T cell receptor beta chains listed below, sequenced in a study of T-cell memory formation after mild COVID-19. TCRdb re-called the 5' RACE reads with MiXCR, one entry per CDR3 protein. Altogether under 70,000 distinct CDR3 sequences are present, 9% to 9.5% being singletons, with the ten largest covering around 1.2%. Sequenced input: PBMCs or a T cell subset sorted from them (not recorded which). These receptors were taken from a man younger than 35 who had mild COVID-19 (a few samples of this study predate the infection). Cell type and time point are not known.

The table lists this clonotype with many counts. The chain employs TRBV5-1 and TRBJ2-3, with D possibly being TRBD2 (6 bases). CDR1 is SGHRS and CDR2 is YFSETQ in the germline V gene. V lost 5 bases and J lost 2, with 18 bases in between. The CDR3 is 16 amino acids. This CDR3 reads CASRLLADQFTDTQYF. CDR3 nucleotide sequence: TGCGCCAGCAGGTTGTTAGCGGACCAATTCACAGATACGCAGTATTTT. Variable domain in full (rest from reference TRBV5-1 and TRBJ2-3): KAGVTQTPRYLIKTRGQQVTLSCSPISGHRSVSWYQQTPGQGLQFLFEYFSETQRNKGNFPGRFSGRQFSNSRSEMNVSTLELGDSALYLCASRLLADQFTDTQYFGPGTRLTVL.

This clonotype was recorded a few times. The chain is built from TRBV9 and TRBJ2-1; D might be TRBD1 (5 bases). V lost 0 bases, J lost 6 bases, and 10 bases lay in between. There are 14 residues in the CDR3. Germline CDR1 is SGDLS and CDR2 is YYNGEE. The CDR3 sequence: CASSVEPRANEQFF. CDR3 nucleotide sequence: TGTGCCAGCAGCGTAGAACCCAGGGCCAATGAGCAGTTCTTC.

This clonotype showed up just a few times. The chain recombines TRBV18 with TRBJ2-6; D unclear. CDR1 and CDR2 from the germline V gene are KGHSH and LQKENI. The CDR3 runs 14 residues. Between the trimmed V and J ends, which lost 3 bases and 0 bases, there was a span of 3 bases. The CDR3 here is CASSPGSGANVLTF. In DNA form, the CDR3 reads TGTGCCAGCTCACCCGGCTCTGGGGCCAACGTCCTGACTTTC.

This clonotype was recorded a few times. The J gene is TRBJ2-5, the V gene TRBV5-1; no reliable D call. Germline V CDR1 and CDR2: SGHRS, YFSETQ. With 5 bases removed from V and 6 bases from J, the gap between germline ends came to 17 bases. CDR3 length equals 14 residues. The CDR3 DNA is TGCGCCAGCAGGCCGCTGGCGCATGTGAAGACCCAGTACTTC. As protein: CASRPLAHVKTQYF.

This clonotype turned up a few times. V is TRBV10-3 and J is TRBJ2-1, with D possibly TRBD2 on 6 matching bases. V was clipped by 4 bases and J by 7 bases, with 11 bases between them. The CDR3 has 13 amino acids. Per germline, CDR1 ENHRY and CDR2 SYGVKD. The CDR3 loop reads CAISATSTNEQFF. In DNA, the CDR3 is TGTGCCATCAGTGCGACTAGTACGAATGAGCAGTTCTTC.

The CDR3 DNA follows: TGCAGTGCAGGGGAGAACTATGGCTACACCTTC. Translating it yields CSAGENYGYTF. This chain links TRBV20-1 with TRBJ1-2; maybe TRBD1 (5 bases). The CDR3 spans 11 residues. Germline-derived CDR1 and CDR2 are DFQATT and SNEGSKA (reference sequence). The germline V and J ends were trimmed by 6 bases and 2 bases, with 7 bases remaining between them.

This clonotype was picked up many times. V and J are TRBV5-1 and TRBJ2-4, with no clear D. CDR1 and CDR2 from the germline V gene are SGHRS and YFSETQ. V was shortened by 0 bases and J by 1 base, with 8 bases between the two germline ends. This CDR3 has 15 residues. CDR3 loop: CASSLGFAAKNIQYF. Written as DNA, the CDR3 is TGCGCCAGCAGCTTGGGATTTGCGGCCAAAAACATTCAGTACTTC.

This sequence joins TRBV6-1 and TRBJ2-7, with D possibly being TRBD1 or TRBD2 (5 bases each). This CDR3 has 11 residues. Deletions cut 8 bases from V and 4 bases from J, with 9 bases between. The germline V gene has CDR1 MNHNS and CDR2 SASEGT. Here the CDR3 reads CASGEGYEQYV. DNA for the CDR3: TGTGCCAGCGGAGAGGGGTACGAGCAGTACGTC.